These T cell receptor beta chains were read from a single sample in a study of T cell changes during pregnancy in multiple sclerosis. The data were produced by immunoSEQ multiplex PCR, yet TCRdb's version contains in-frame clones alone and is incomplete. Of roughly 28,000 clones in the sample, approximately 90% were seen once. Specimen: CD8+ T cells from peripheral blood mononuclear cells, collected before pregnancy. All receptors come from a female donor with multiple sclerosis, enrolled in a pregnancy study. Each CDR3 is given with its conserved first and last residue. The D gene is left open where the match is weak.

j_gene: TRBJ2-1
d_gene: TRBD2
v_gene: TRBV7-9
len: 15
CDR3aa: CASSLLAGEVNEQFF

j_gene: TRBJ1-1
d_gene: TRBD1
v_gene: TRBV2
len: 15
CDR3aa: CASSEEARGRTEAFF

j_gene: TRBJ2-4
d_gene: NA
v_gene: TRBV7-8
len: 17
CDR3aa: CASSLVDRSNAKNIQYF

j_gene: TRBJ1-4
d_gene: NA
v_gene: TRBV27
len: 15
CDR3aa: CASSPRWGPNEKLFF

j_gene: TRBJ1-5
d_gene: TRBD1
v_gene: TRBV7-8
len: 16
CDR3aa: CASSLPSGGWDQPQHF

j_gene: TRBJ1-1
d_gene: NA
v_gene: TRBV27
len: 15
CDR3aa: CASSPRGGWDTEAFF

j_gene: TRBJ1-3
d_gene: NA
v_gene: TRBV18
len: 18
CDR3aa: CASTDYSRDIVSGNTIYF

j_gene: TRBJ2-1
d_gene: TRBD1
v_gene: TRBV4-2
len: 19
CDR3aa: CASSPRVNMPGQGYNEQFF

j_gene: TRBJ2-7
d_gene: TRBD1
v_gene: TRBV19
len: 11
CDR3aa: CASSQGDEQYF

j_gene: TRBJ1-1
d_gene: NA
v_gene: TRBV4-2
len: 14
CDR3aa: CASSLGLENTEAFF

j_gene: TRBJ2-3
d_gene: TRBD1
v_gene: TRBV6-1
len: 15
CDR3aa: CASSVGQGRLDTQYF

j_gene: TRBJ2-7
d_gene: TRBD1
v_gene: TRBV27
len: 19
CDR3aa: CASSLRSSSGTGDPYEQYF

j_gene: TRBJ2-7
d_gene: NA
v_gene: TRBV7-9
len: 13
CDR3aa: CASSLQGDYEQYF

j_gene: TRBJ2-1
d_gene: TRBD2
v_gene: TRBV7-6
len: 16
CDR3aa: CASSFLAGGGYNEQFF

j_gene: TRBJ2-5
d_gene: NA
v_gene: TRBV27
len: 13
CDR3aa: CASSTERWETQYF

j_gene: TRBJ1-3
d_gene: NA
v_gene: TRBV5-5
len: 14
CDR3aa: CASSTDPGINTIYF

j_gene: TRBJ2-6
d_gene: NA
v_gene: TRBV6-4
len: 15
CDR3aa: CASSEDSSGANVLTF